This T cell receptor (beta chain) came from a study of control samples from healthy donors and cancer patients (dated by TCRdb to between 2020 and 2021). Libraries came from the immunoSEQ multiplex PCR assay. The table was pulled from immuneACCESS by TCRdb, which kept in-frame rearrangements only. Such tables lose some clones; where checked, under half of the loss comes from unresolved V genes, and the rest has no known cause. The sample includes roughly 180,000 clones, with 94% observed a single time. The top ten clones comprise 1.3% of the sample. Notes on this clone: Its antigen is still unknown. No much larger clone exists at a distance of one base, and base qualities are not known.

Its CDR3 holds 14 amino acids, cysteine through phenylalanine. CDR3 DNA is the only sequence kept; it has 42 bases, read in frame from the first base. The germline V gene (reference sequence) specifies LGHDT as CDR1 and YNNKEL as CDR2. Trimmed from V: 1 base; trimmed from J: 10 bases; junction bases lacking a gene match: 7. The sequence was collected from a woman younger than 30 in good health. The chain was built from TRBV3-1 (or the pseudogene TRBV3-2) and TRBJ2-1; TRBD1 lines up with 7 middle nucleotides. The sequenced sample consisted of blood. The DNA sequence is given as TGTGCCAGCAGCCAAGGACAGGGAGAGGGAGAGCAGTTCTTC. Its protein is CASSQGQGEGEQFF.